The entry below describes one T cell receptor (beta chain). Germline CDR1 and CDR2: SGHRS and YFSETQ. The CDR3 is 16 residues long. Trimming removed 4 bases from V and 3 bases from J, with 19 bases in between. The sample belongs to a study of blood T cell repertoires in COVID-19. The protocol was immunoSEQ multiplex PCR, while the TCRdb copy is restricted to in-frame clones and leaves out a portion. The data show just over 300,000 clones, around 90% seen once. The J gene is TRBJ1-1, the V gene TRBV5-1, with a tentative D call TRBD1 (5 bases). The origin of this receptor is a man aged 18-30 years with active or convalescent COVID-19. Sequenced material: peripheral blood. The CDR3 DNA follows: TGCGCCAGCAGCAATGGCCCTGCCAGGGTGGACACTGAAGCTTTCTTT. It is translated as CASSNGPARVDTEAFF.